This T cell receptor (beta chain) was obtained from a study of blood T cell repertoires in COVID-19. Across the study: Sources were T cells, B-cell-depleted T cells, or PBMCs; the material itself was cDNA or gDNA.

Assay used: immunoSEQ multiplex PCR; TCRdb lists only in-frame clones, some missing. The sample carries just over 95,000 clones, 82% recorded once. V was shortened by 6 bases and J by 1 base, with 12 bases between the two germline ends. This CDR3 region has 14 residues. Germline values: CDR1 MDHEN, CDR2 SYDVKM. The sample taken for sequencing was peripheral blood. The V call is TRBV28, the J call TRBJ1-1, with D possibly being TRBD1 (5 bases). The receptor's source is a man at least 80 years old with acute or convalescent COVID-19. CDR3 DNA sequence: TGTGCCAGCAGACAGGAAATTCCGAACACTGAAGCTTTCTTT. It specifies CASRQEIPNTEAFF.